This T cell receptor (beta chain) originates from a study of T cells in Graves' hyperthyroidism and ophthalmopathy. The study based diagnoses on clinical symptoms, serum thyroxine and TRAb, thyroid ultrasound and orbital computed tomography. What was amplified from RNA transcripts were TCR beta CDR3 regions. First-round RT-PCR targeting the TCR CDR3 was performed with the HTBI primer set. TCRdb called the multiplex PCR reads again in MiXCR, with one record for every CDR3 protein. This sample has 330,000 or so distinct CDR3 sequences, with approximately 18% found just once. To note about this clonotype: A read error may be the cause here, since a much bigger clone is one base away.

Material for sequencing was blood. The TCR was taken from a woman aged 40 to 50 with Graves' ophthalmopathy.

CDR3 protein: CSAPRPLSYEQYF. The DNA for the CDR3 is TGCAGTGCTCCCCGACCTCTCTCCTACGAGCAGTACTTC. The V and J genes are TRBV20-1 and TRBJ2-7; D is ambiguous. Trimming stripped 5 bases from V and 0 bases from J, with 11 bases between. Germline V gives CDR1 DFQATT, CDR2 SNEGSKA (reference sequence). The CDR3 contains 13 residues.